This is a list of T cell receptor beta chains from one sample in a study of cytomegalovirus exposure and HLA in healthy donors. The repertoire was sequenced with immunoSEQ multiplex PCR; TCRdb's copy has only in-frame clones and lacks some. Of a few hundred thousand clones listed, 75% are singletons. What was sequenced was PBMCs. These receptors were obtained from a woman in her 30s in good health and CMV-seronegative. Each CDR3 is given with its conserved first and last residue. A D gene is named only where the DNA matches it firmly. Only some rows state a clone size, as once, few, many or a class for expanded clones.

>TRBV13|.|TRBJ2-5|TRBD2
TGTGCCAGCAGCTTAAATCGACTAGCGGGAGGAGAGGCCCAGTACTTC
CASSLNRLAGGEAQYF
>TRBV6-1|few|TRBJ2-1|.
TGTGCCAGCAGCCCCTACGGGAGCACGTACAATGAGCAGTTCTTC
CASSPYGSTYNEQFF
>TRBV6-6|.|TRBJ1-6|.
TGTGCCAGCAGCACGGACAGCGAGAATTCACCCCTCCACTTT
CASSTDSENSPLHF
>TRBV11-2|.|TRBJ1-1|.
TGTGCCAGCAGCTTAGGACTGAGGAACACTGAAGCTTTCTTT
CASSLGLRNTEAFF
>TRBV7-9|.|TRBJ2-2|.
TGTGCCAGCAGCTCCGAGGTGAACACCGGGGAGCTGTTTTTT
CASSSEVNTGELFF
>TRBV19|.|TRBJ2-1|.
TGTGCCAGTAGTATAGTAGGGGTAGGAGCAAAAAATGAGCAGTTCTTC
CASSIVGVGAKNEQFF
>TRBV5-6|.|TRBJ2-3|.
TGTGCCAGCAGACGGGGGGCTAGCTCAGCAGATACGCAGTATTTT
CASRRGASSADTQYF
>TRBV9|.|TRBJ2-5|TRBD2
TGTGCCAGCAGCGTAACTAGCGGGAGTGTTTTGGAAGAGACCCAGTACTTC
CASSVTSGSVLEETQYF
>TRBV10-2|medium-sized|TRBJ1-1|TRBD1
TGCGCCAGCAGGGACAGGGGGAACACTGAAGCTTTCTTT
CASRDRGNTEAFF
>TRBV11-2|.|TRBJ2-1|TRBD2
TGTGCCAGCAGCACACGGACTAGCGGGGGTTACAATGAGCAGTTCTTC
CASSTRTSGGYNEQFF
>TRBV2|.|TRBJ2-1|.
TGTGCCAGCAGTGAGGAGGGATTTAGCTCCTACAATGAGCAGTTCTTC
CASSEEGFSSYNEQFF
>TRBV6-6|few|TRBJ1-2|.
TGTGCCAGCAGTTACTCGGGCAGGGGATATGGCTACACCTTC
CASSYSGRGYGYTF
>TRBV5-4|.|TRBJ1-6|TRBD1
TGTGCCAGCAGCTTGAAACAGGGGGCTTCACCCCTCCACTTT
CASSLKQGASPLHF
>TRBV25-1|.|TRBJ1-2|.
TGTGCCAGCAGTGAAGGCAGCGCCCATGGCTACACCTTC
CASSEGSAHGYTF
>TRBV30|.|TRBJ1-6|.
TGTGCCTGGAGTGTCTCGAACATAGCTTCACCCCTCCACTTT
CAWSVSNIASPLHF
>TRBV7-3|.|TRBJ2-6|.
TGTGCCAGCAGCCCCCAGGCTGGGGCCAACGTCCTGACTTTC
CASSPQAGANVLTF
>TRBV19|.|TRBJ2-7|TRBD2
TGTGCCAGTAGTAGCTCGGGACTAGCGGCCTCCTACGAGCAGTACTTC
CASSSSGLAASYEQYF
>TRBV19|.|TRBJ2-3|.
TGTGCCAGTTCCTCAAAGGACACGAGCACAGATACGCAGTATTTT
CASSSKDTSTDTQYF
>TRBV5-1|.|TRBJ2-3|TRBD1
TGCGCCAGCAGCTTGGGACAGGGGAACACAGATACGCAGTATTTT
CASSLGQGNTDTQYF
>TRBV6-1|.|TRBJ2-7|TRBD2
TGTGCCAGCTTTAGAGCGGGAGCCTACGAGCAGTACTTC
CASFRAGAYEQYF
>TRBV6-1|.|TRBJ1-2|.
TGTGCCAGCAGTTTAACTCAGGGGATGGGTGGCTACACCTTC
CASSLTQGMGGYTF
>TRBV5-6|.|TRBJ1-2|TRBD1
TGTGCCAGCAGCTTGGTACAGGGGAATGGGGTCTATGGCTACACCTTC
CASSLVQGNGVYGYTF
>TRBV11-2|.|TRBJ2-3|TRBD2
TGTGCCAGCAGGGGTCCTCACGCGGGAGGGCCCGTAGATACGCAGTATTTT
CASRGPHAGGPVDTQYF
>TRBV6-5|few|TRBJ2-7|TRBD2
TGTGCCAGCAGTTACTTGGCGGGAGGGCGATACGAGCAGTACTTC
CASSYLAGGRYEQYF